These 24 T cell receptor beta chains were sequenced from one sample in a study of cytomegalovirus exposure and HLA in healthy donors. PCR primers comprised 60 Vbeta and 13 Jbeta primers. Assay: immunoSEQ multiplex PCR; the TCRdb copy retains only in-frame clones and omits some. Found here are about 110,000 clones, approximately 69% of them singletons; the top ten hold roughly 3.2%. Material: PBMCs. Receptor source: a man younger than 40 in good health and CMV-seronegative.

The V and J genes are TRBV30 and TRBJ1-2; weak D call: TRBD1 (5 bases). There are 16 residues in the CDR3. Germline CDR1 and CDR2: GTSNPN and SVGIG (reference sequence). V shed 2 bases and J shed 4 bases, with 20 bases lying between them. The CDR3 nucleotides read TGTGCCTGGAGTAGGTCCGGGGGATTCGATCCCTATGGCTACACCTTC. Its translation: CAWSRSGGFDPYGYTF.

This chain joins TRBV27 and TRBJ2-1; no reliable D call. Germline V gene sequence: CDR1 MNHEY, CDR2 SMNVEV (reference sequence). The V end was cut by 0 bases, the J end by 0 bases, with 12 bases between. The length of the CDR3 is 17 residues. The DNA for the CDR3 is TGTGCCAGCAGTTTATCTCGACCGAGGAGCTCCTACAATGAGCAGTTCTTC. Its protein product is CASSLSRPRSSYNEQFF.

This chain joins TRBV4-3 and TRBJ2-3, with 7 bases fitting TRBD2. The V and J ends lost 0 bases and 5 bases, in that order; junction bases with no gene match: 11. This CDR3 contains 17 residues. Per germline, CDR1 LGHNA and CDR2 YSLEER. CDR3 nucleotides: TGCGCCAGCAGCCAAGAGTTCTCCGGAGCGGGACTAGATACGCAGTATTTT. Amino acid sequence: CASSQEFSGAGLDTQYF.

The chain combines TRBV5-1 with TRBJ2-1; TRBD2 aligns across 14 bases. Germline lookup yields CDR1 SGHRS and CDR2 YFSETQ. With 3 bases clipped from V and 8 bases from J, the junction kept 4 bases outside the gene matches. The CDR3 loop spans 15 amino acids. CDR3 bases: TGCGCCAGCAGCTGGGGACTAGCGGGAGCGTATGAGCAGTTCTTC. Protein sequence: CASSWGLAGAYEQFF.

The chain is built from TRBV7-3 and TRBJ2-3; D might be TRBD1 (6 bases). CDR1 is SGHTA, CDR2 FQGTGA, per germline. The CDR3 sequence is 16 residues long. The V end was cut by 4 bases, the J end by 2 bases, with 16 bases between. The CDR3: CASSYTSGHTTDTQYF. CDR3 in DNA: TGTGCCAGCAGCTATACCTCGGGACACACCACAGATACGCAGTATTTT.

The chain couples TRBV19 to TRBJ2-3; weak D call: TRBD1 (5 bases). Per germline, CDR1 LNHDA and CDR2 SQIVND (reference sequence). The CDR3 consists of 14 residues. Trimming pared 7 bases from V and 4 bases from J, leaving 15 bases between. CDR3 sequence: CASKNDPGPDTQYF. The CDR3 nucleotides are TGTGCCAGTAAAAATGACCCAGGGCCAGATACGCAGTATTTT.

The rearrangement links TRBV29-1 to TRBJ1-2; TRBD1 agrees at 8 bases. Germline-derived CDR1 and CDR2 are SQVTM and ANQGSEA. V gave up 8 bases and J gave up 4 bases; unmatched junction bases: 12. The CDR3 sequence is 14 residues long. The CDR3 coding sequence is TGCAGCACTGGGGACAGGCGCTCGGGCTATGGCTACACCTTC. The encoded protein is CSTGDRRSGYGYTF. The whole variable domain, filled in from reference TRBV29-1 and TRBJ1-2, reads SAVISQKPSRDICQRGTSLTIQCQVDSQVTMMFWYRQQPGQSLTLIATANQGSEATYESGFVIDKFPISRPNLTFSTLTVSNMSPEDSSIYLCSTGDRRSGYGYTFGSGTRLTVV.

V gene TRBV23-1 combines with J gene TRBJ1-2; D remains ambiguous. TRBV23-1 is designated an ORF whose function remains uncertain. V lost 4 bases to trimming and J lost 4 bases, with 16 bases between them. The CDR3 runs to 15 residues. CDR3 region: CASSLPGRVGYGYTF. The CDR3 bases are TGCGCCAGCAGTCTTCCGGGAAGGGTAGGCTATGGCTACACCTTC.

V usage is TRBV7-8 and J usage is TRBJ1-1, with 9 bases matching TRBD1. The CDR3 loop spans 16 amino acids. Unmatched junction bases numbered 8, after V lost 5 bases and J lost 1 base. Germline CDR1 and CDR2: SGHVS and FQNEAQ. The CDR3 is CASSPPDRGQNTEAFF. Here the CDR3 DNA reads TGTGCCAGCAGCCCACCGGACAGGGGTCAGAACACTGAAGCTTTCTTT.

The chain recombines TRBV29-1 with TRBJ1-6; D is unclear. Germline lookup yields CDR1 SQVTM and CDR2 ANQGSEA. This CDR3 is 13 amino acids long. V was cut by 4 bases and J by 9 bases, with 13 bases left in between. DNA of the CDR3: TGCAGCGTTGCTGAGGCAAGAGGTTCACCCCTCCACTTT. Its translation: CSVAEARGSPLHF.

The CDR3 DNA follows: TGTGCCACCAGCAGAGAAGACACAGGCTCTCACGAGCAGTACTTC. Translating gives CATSREDTGSHEQYF. V is TRBV15 and J is TRBJ2-7; D is perhaps TRBD1 (5 bases). V was pared by 0 bases and J by 5 bases, with 14 bases between. The CDR3 totals 15 residues. The germline CDR1 and CDR2 sequences are LNHNV and YYDKDF (reference sequence).

This clone is a singleton in its sample. This chain connects TRBV5-6 to TRBJ2-7; perhaps TRBD1 as D (6 bases). V lost 0 bases, J lost 9 bases, and 16 bases lay in between. The CDR3 totals 14 residues. CDR1 is SGHDT, CDR2 YYEEEE, per germline. The chain's CDR3 is CASSLVGHSVWQYF. The CDR3 DNA reads TGTGCCAGCAGCTTGGTGGGACACTCAGTTTGGCAGTACTTC.

This chain joins TRBV6-6 and TRBJ2-1; D might be TRBD2 (6 bases). V lost 7 bases, J lost 8 bases, and 18 bases lay in between. CDR3 length: 14 amino acids. Germline lookup yields CDR1 MNHNY and CDR2 SVGAGI (reference sequence). The CDR3 is CASILTGDSDEQFF. DNA for the CDR3: TGTGCCAGCATATTGACGGGAGACTCAGATGAGCAGTTCTTC.

The J gene is TRBJ2-7, the V gene TRBV19; D call uncertain. The CDR3 spans 14 residues. Trimming left V 5 bases short and J 2 bases short, with 13 bases between. Germline V gene sequence: CDR1 LNHDA, CDR2 SQIVND (reference sequence). In DNA, the CDR3 is TGTGCCAGTAGTCCACGAGTAACGACCTACGAGCAGTACTTC. Translating it yields CASSPRVTTYEQYF.

The chain joins TRBV19 to TRBJ1-2, with TRBD1 matching 7 bases. V lost 3 bases and J lost 5; bases outside the gene matches: 15. The CDR3 runs 17 residues. Germline loops: CDR1 LNHDA, CDR2 SQIVND (reference sequence). The CDR3, as DNA: TGTGCCAGTAGTATGGGGACAGCTTCCCCGTCTTCGTATGGCTACACCTTC. This gives the protein CASSMGTASPSSYGYTF.

V gene TRBV28 combines with J gene TRBJ2-7; 12 bases match TRBD2. This CDR3 has 14 residues. The V gene's germline CDR1 is MDHEN and CDR2 SYDVKM. J was trimmed by 4 bases and V by 8 bases; bases with no gene match: 6. The CDR3 region is CASGTGTSGYEQYF. The CDR3 region has the DNA TGTGCCAGCGGGACCGGGACTAGCGGGTACGAGCAGTACTTC. Supplemented by reference TRBV28 and TRBJ2-7, the full variable domain reads DVKVTQSSRYLVKRTGEKVFLECVQDMDHENMFWYRQDPGLGLRLIYFSYDVKMKEKGDIPEGYSVSREKKERFSLILESASTNQTSMYLCASGTGTSGYEQYFGPGTRLTVT.

This clone showed up just once. CDR3 sequence reads: CASSFDRGFLFYTF. The DNA of the CDR3 is TGTGCCAGCAGTTTCGACAGGGGCTTCCTGTTCTACACCTTC. The chain joins TRBV6-6 to TRBJ1-2; 8 bases line up with TRBD1. This CDR3 has 14 residues. The V gene's germline CDR1 is MNHNY and CDR2 SVGAGI (reference sequence). V lost 4 bases to trimming and J lost 10 bases; unmatched junction nucleotides: 11.

The chain is built from TRBV6-6 and TRBJ2-1; TRBD2 is a possible D gene (5 bases). Germline V gives CDR1 MNHNY, CDR2 SVGAGI (reference sequence). CDR3 length equals 15 residues. Trimming pared 5 bases from V and 0 bases from J, leaving 11 bases between. The CDR3 loop reads CASSDTGSSYNEQFF. As DNA, the CDR3 is TGTGCCAGCAGTGATACGGGGAGCTCCTACAATGAGCAGTTCTTC.

This sequence joins TRBV28 and TRBJ1-2, with a possible D match to TRBD1 (6 bases). Germline V gives CDR1 MDHEN, CDR2 SYDVKM. The CDR3 is 13 amino acids. Trimming removed 6 bases from V and 2 bases from J, with 10 bases in between. CDR3 DNA: TGTGCCAGCAGACGGGGGGCCAACTATGGCTACACCTTC. This translates into CASRRGANYGYTF.

This chain connects TRBV5-5 to TRBJ2-7; 7 nucleotides line up with TRBD1. CDR1 and CDR2 from the germline V gene are SGHKS and YYEKEE (reference sequence). The ends lost 2 bases at V and 2 bases at J; junction bases unmatched: 7. The CDR3 consists of 15 residues. CDR3 sequence: CASSLPGTAPYEQYF. The CDR3 coding sequence is TGTGCCAGCAGCTTACCCGGGACAGCCCCCTACGAGCAGTACTTC.

The chain joins TRBV27 to TRBJ2-1; maybe TRBD2 (5 bases). Germline CDR1 is MNHEY and CDR2 is SMNVEV (reference sequence). V lost 10 bases to trimming and J lost 9 bases, with 13 bases between them. This CDR3 spans 11 amino acids. The CDR3 bases are TGTGCCACGTGGGGAGTGGGTGAGCAGTTCTTC. Translated: CATWGVGEQFF.

The chain combines TRBV5-1 with TRBJ2-5; TRBD2 aligns across 12 bases. This CDR3 spans 15 amino acids. Trimming cost V 4 bases and J 7 bases; bases outside gene matches: 8. Germline V gives CDR1 SGHRS, CDR2 YFSETQ. The CDR3 coding sequence is TGCGCCAGCAGCGGCGGACTAGCGGGAAGGGGGACCCAGTACTTC. Its translation is CASSGGLAGRGTQYF.

The chain employs TRBV7-3 and TRBJ2-1; D is ambiguous. The CDR3 length is 13 residues. The germline V gene encodes CDR1 SGHTA and CDR2 FQGTGA. V dropped 5 bases and J dropped 4 bases, with 9 bases sitting between them. DNA for the CDR3: TGTGCCAGCAGCAACACCTTGTACAATGAGCAGTTCTTC. Translation gives CASSNTLYNEQFF.

The chain joins TRBV4-3 to TRBJ2-7; TRBD1 agrees at 7 bases. Germline assignment: CDR1 LGHNA and CDR2 YSLEER. This CDR3 is 13 amino acids long. V lost 4 bases, J lost 2 bases, and 2 bases stayed unmatched. The CDR3 is CASSRGQTYEQYF. In DNA form, the CDR3 reads TGCGCCAGCAGCCGGGGACAGACCTACGAGCAGTACTTC.